These 18 T cell receptor beta chains originate from one sample sequenced in a study of blood T cell repertoires in COVID-19. The table came from immunoSEQ multiplex PCR; TCRdb's copy has only in-frame clones and leaves some out. The sample carries 220,000 or so clones, roughly 89% recorded once. Sequenced input: peripheral blood. Receptors were obtained from a man aged 55 to 69 who had recovered from COVID-19.

This chain links TRBV5-8 with TRBJ2-1; 9 bases are a match to TRBD2. This CDR3 is 15 amino acids long. Germline CDR1 SGHTS, CDR2 YDEGEE. The J segment lost 2 bases and the V segment lost 7 bases, leaving 7 bases of the junction unmatched. Written as DNA, the CDR3 is TGTGCCAGCGCCTTGGGACTAGCAGCCTACAATGAGCAGTTCTTC. This codes for CASALGLAAYNEQFF.

The V call is TRBV4-1, the J call TRBJ1-2; 8 nucleotides line up with TRBD1. The CDR3 loop spans 13 amino acids. V lost 1 base, J lost 7 bases, and 2 bases stayed unmatched. CDR1 is MGHRA, CDR2 YSYEKL, per germline. The chain's CDR3 is CASSQADRGGYTF. For the CDR3, the DNA is TGCGCCAGCAGCCAAGCCGACAGGGGTGGCTACACCTTC.

The J gene is TRBJ2-7, the V gene TRBV3-1 (or the pseudogene TRBV3-2); possible D gene TRBD1, 5 bases. Germline-derived CDR1 and CDR2 are LGHDT and YNNKEL (reference sequence). This CDR3 spans 19 amino acids. V was cut by 3 bases and J by 6 bases, with 30 bases left in between. CDR3 residues: CASSHPHAHRTWWVVEQYF. DNA of the CDR3: TGTGCCAGCAGCCACCCTCACGCCCACAGGACCTGGTGGGTTGTCGAGCAGTACTTC.

The V call is TRBV19, the J call TRBJ1-1; D perhaps matches TRBD1 (5 bases). V dropped 10 bases and J dropped 4 bases, with 13 bases sitting between them. Germline V gene sequence: CDR1 LNHDA, CDR2 SQIVND (reference sequence). The CDR3 length is 12 residues. The CDR3 nucleotides are TGTGCCACCCGACGGGGGGGCACTGAAGCTTTCTTT. This translates into CATRRGGTEAFF.

About this clone itself: One end of the junction varies from germline; a read error may be responsible. The chain employs TRBV19 and TRBJ1-5; D is perhaps TRBD1 (5 bases). The CDR3 loop spans 13 amino acids. CDR1 LNHDA and CDR2 SQIVND come from the germline V gene (reference sequence). CDR3 nucleotides: TGTGCCACTTGGGGCCGCGACAATCGGCCCCAGCATTTT. Encoded protein: CATWGRDNRPQHF.

The chain has TRBV5-1 and TRBJ2-1; D perhaps matches TRBD1 (6 bases). Germline CDR1 SGHRS, CDR2 YFSETQ. The CDR3 is 14 residues long. V was pared by 0 bases and J by 6 bases, with 10 bases between. This CDR3 is CASSLGQGPNEQFF. CDR3 DNA: TGCGCCAGCAGCTTGGGGCAGGGGCCCAATGAGCAGTTCTTC. The variable domain in full, completed from reference TRBV5-1 and TRBJ2-1, reads KAGVTQTPRYLIKTRGQQVTLSCSPISGHRSVSWYQQTPGQGLQFLFEYFSETQRNKGNFPGRFSGRQFSNSRSEMNVSTLELGDSALYLCASSLGQGPNEQFFGPGTRLTVL.

V usage is TRBV10-3 and J usage is TRBJ2-1, with TRBD2 matching over 7 bases. The CDR3 extends over 15 amino acids. Germline V CDR1 and CDR2: ENHRY, SYGVKD. Trimming at V came to 6 bases and at J to 6 bases, leaving 11 bases not matched to a gene. CDR3 DNA sequence: TGTGCCATCAGCCCCGGGACTATGGGCCGCAATGAGCAGTTCTTC. Translated, it gives CAISPGTMGRNEQFF.

The genes are TRBV7-9 and TRBJ2-7; TRBD1 agrees at 9 bases. V was pared by 5 bases and J by 3 bases, with 14 bases of the junction left unmatched. The V gene's germline CDR1 is SEHNR and CDR2 FQNEAQ (reference sequence). The CDR3 has 17 amino acids. The CDR3 sequence: CASSGDRAPVTIYEQYF. CDR3 sequence (DNA): TGTGCCAGCAGCGGGGACAGGGCACCCGTAACGATCTACGAGCAGTACTTC.

This chain uses TRBV10-3 with TRBJ2-7; 9 bases fit TRBD1. There are 16 residues in the CDR3. The ends lost 6 bases at V and 6 bases at J; junction bases unmatched: 15. The V gene's germline CDR1 is ENHRY and CDR2 SYGVKD. CDR3 coding DNA: TGTGCCATCAGAAGTCACGCGGGACAGGGTTCATCCGAGCAGTACTTC. Amino acids: CAIRSHAGQGSSEQYF.

The CDR3 region has the DNA TGTGCCAGCAGCTTAATCGACGGGATGGCCCAGCATTTT. Translating it yields CASSLIDGMAQHF. The V and J genes are TRBV7-9 and TRBJ1-5; D gene ambiguous. The CDR3 length is 13 residues. Trimming pared 2 bases from V and 11 bases from J, leaving 13 bases between. Germline CDR1 SEHNR, CDR2 FQNEAQ (reference sequence).

The V call is TRBV7-2, the J call TRBJ2-1; the D gene is possibly TRBD2 (5 bases). Germline lookup yields CDR1 SGHTA and CDR2 FQGNSA. The CDR3 loop spans 15 amino acids. Trimming left V 1 base short and J 6 bases short, with 13 bases between. The CDR3 is CASSLGRLASNEQFF. CDR3 nucleotide sequence: TGTGCCAGCAGCTTAGGGAGGCTAGCTTCCAATGAGCAGTTCTTC.

This chain links TRBV28 with TRBJ2-7; 10 positions agree with TRBD1. The CDR3 sequence is 14 residues long. Germline trimming cut 6 bases from V and 2 bases from J; bases unmatched to any gene: 4. Germline CDR1 reads MDHEN; CDR2 reads SYDVKM. The CDR3: CASRGTGDPYEQYF. The DNA for the CDR3 is TGTGCCAGCAGGGGGACAGGGGATCCCTACGAGCAGTACTTC.

This sequence joins TRBV18 and TRBJ2-3; 8 bases agree with TRBD2. This CDR3 is 17 amino acids long. Per germline, CDR1 KGHSH and CDR2 LQKENI. Trimming at V came to 3 bases and at J to 3 bases, leaving 11 bases not matched to a gene. CDR3 region: CASSPLAGGHLTDTQYF. CDR3 DNA sequence: TGTGCCAGCTCACCCCTCGCGGGAGGTCACCTTACAGATACGCAGTATTTT.

The rearrangement joins TRBV5-1 to TRBJ2-1, with 7 bases fitting TRBD2. J lost 6 bases, V lost 7 bases, and 10 bases had no gene match. In germline, CDR1 is SGHRS, CDR2 YFSETQ. The CDR3 loop spans 14 amino acids. In nucleotides, the CDR3 is TGCGCCAGCTCAAAACCGGGGGAGGGCAATGAGCAGTTCTTC. As protein: CASSKPGEGNEQFF. Full variable domain (outside the CDR3, taken from reference TRBV5-1 and TRBJ2-1): KAGVTQTPRYLIKTRGQQVTLSCSPISGHRSVSWYQQTPGQGLQFLFEYFSETQRNKGNFPGRFSGRQFSNSRSEMNVSTLELGDSALYLCASSKPGEGNEQFFGPGTRLTVL.

The rearrangement uses TRBV19 and TRBJ2-7; 10 nucleotides align to TRBD2. The CDR3 has 15 residues. Per germline, CDR1 LNHDA and CDR2 SQIVND (reference sequence). The V and J ends lost 9 bases and 3 bases, in that order; junction bases with no gene match: 11. The CDR3 DNA follows: TGTGCCAGCAATCACGGCGCTAGCGGGAGCTACGAGCAGTACTTC. It specifies CASNHGASGSYEQYF. Variable domain in full (rest from reference TRBV19 and TRBJ2-7): DGGITQSPKYLFRKEGQNVTLSCEQNLNHDAMYWYRQDPGQGLRLIYYSQIVNDFQKGDIAEGYSVSREKKESFPLTVTSAQKNPTAFYLCASNHGASGSYEQYFGPGTRLTVT.

The V and J genes are TRBV30 and TRBJ1-1; D remains unclear. The CDR3 consists of 13 residues. Germline values: CDR1 GTSNPN, CDR2 SVGIG (reference sequence). V shed 0 bases and J shed 11 bases, with 16 bases lying between them. CDR3 sequence: CAWSVDQTGGAFF. In nucleotides, the CDR3 is TGTGCCTGGAGTGTAGATCAGACCGGCGGGGCTTTCTTT.

The rearrangement joins TRBV28 to TRBJ1-3; maybe TRBD1 (6 bases). V was pared by 4 bases and J by 2 bases, with 12 bases between. This CDR3 contains 15 residues. Germline-derived CDR1 and CDR2 are MDHEN and SYDVKM. CDR3: CASSSAGAAGNTIYF. CDR3 sequence (DNA): TGTGCCAGCAGTTCCGCAGGGGCGGCTGGAAACACCATATATTTT.

V and J are TRBV11-3 and TRBJ2-5; D is ambiguous. The CDR3 consists of 13 residues. CDR1 is SGHNT, CDR2 YENEEA, per germline. Trimming removed 5 bases at V and 2 bases at J, with 9 bases between. The CDR3 sequence is CASSPSYQETQYF. CDR3 nucleotide sequence: TGTGCCAGCAGCCCCTCTTATCAAGAGACCCAGTACTTC. The full variable domain, with the rest looked up from reference TRBV11-3 and TRBJ2-5, is EAGVVQSPRYKIIEKKQPVAFWCNPISGHNTLYWYLQNLGQGPELLIRYENEEAVDDSQLPKDRFSAERLKGVDSTLKIQPAELGDSAVYLCASSPSYQETQYFGPGTRLLVL.